This T cell receptor (beta chain) originates from a study of T cell changes during pregnancy in multiple sclerosis. Germline assignment: CDR1 LNHDA and CDR2 SQIVND (reference sequence). The CDR3 has 16 amino acids. V gave up 3 bases and J gave up 7 bases; unmatched junction bases: 6. This clone was observed a single time. Some clones are missing from TCRdb's copy, which holds only in-frame ones; the method was immunoSEQ multiplex PCR. The sample lists some 99,000 clones, 85% to 95% seen once, with 0.99% in the top ten. The chain links TRBV19 to TRBJ2-1, with 13 bases that match TRBD2. The receptor's source is a female donor with multiple sclerosis, enrolled in a pregnancy study. This specimen consisted of peripheral blood, obtained after pregnancy. CDR3 protein: CASSIGLAGVGNEQFF. The CDR3 coding sequence is TGTGCCAGTAGTATCGGACTAGCGGGAGTGGGTAATGAGCAGTTCTTC.